A single sample is the source of the 12 T cell receptor beta chains below, sequenced in a study of PD-L1 blockade in urothelial cancer (dated by TCRdb to the late 2010s). Library prep was done by the immunoSEQ multiplex PCR assay. TCRdb took this table from immuneACCESS and kept in-frame rearrangements with V and J called. Such tables lack part of the clones; where checked against another copy, unresolved V genes explain under half of the gap, and the rest is unexplained. In all, the sample holds more than 70,000 clones, and about 89% of those were seen once. The biggest ten clones account for roughly 3.3% of the sample. Sequencing was performed on PBMCs, taken around atezolizumab (anti-PD-L1) treatment. Receptors were obtained from a man between 60 and 75 years old with urothelial cancer.

The genes are TRBV10-2 and TRBJ1-1; D is unclear. V lost 4 bases and J lost 0, with 6 bases in between. This CDR3 region has 13 residues. CDR1 WSHSY and CDR2 SAAADI come from the germline V gene. CDR3 region: CASSAVLNTEAFF. CDR3 nucleotides: TGCGCCAGCAGTGCTGTCCTGAACACTGAAGCTTTCTTT.

The gene calls are TRBV5-4 and TRBJ1-1; 8 bases agree with TRBD1. The germline CDR1 and CDR2 sequences are SGHNT and YYREEE (reference sequence). The CDR3 is made up of 14 amino acids. The ends lost 4 bases at V and 1 base at J; junction bases unmatched: 3. DNA of the CDR3: TGTGCCAGCAGCAAGACAGGGGCGAACACTGAAGCTTTCTTT. Amino acids: CASSKTGANTEAFF.

This clone was seen a few times. The rearrangement joins TRBV5-1 to TRBJ2-5; TRBD2 might be the D (6 bases). Trimming shortened V by 7 bases and J by 1 base, and 11 bases separated the two germline ends. The CDR3 consists of 13 residues. The V gene's germline CDR1 is SGHRS and CDR2 YFSETQ. Written as DNA, the CDR3 is TGCGCCAGCGGAGGGTCTGGCCAAGAGACCCAGTACTTC. Its protein is CASGGSGQETQYF.

V is TRBV4-3 and J is TRBJ1-1; weak D call: TRBD1 (5 bases). V was pared by 4 bases and J by 5 bases, with 17 bases between. The V gene's germline CDR1 is LGHNA and CDR2 YSLEER. The CDR3 has 15 residues. The CDR3 protein is CASSPSVGAGTEAFF. CDR3 bases: TGCGCCAGCAGCCCCTCGGTAGGGGCCGGGACTGAAGCTTTCTTT.

The chain combines TRBV5-1 with TRBJ2-7, with D tentatively TRBD2 (5 bases). V lost 3 bases and J 1 base, leaving 11 bases between the germline ends. The V gene's germline CDR1 is SGHRS and CDR2 YFSETQ. The CDR3 consists of 14 residues. CDR3 in amino acids: CASSWRAGSYEQYF. In DNA, the CDR3 is TGCGCCAGCAGCTGGCGGGCGGGTTCCTACGAGCAGTACTTC.

The chain joins TRBV9 to TRBJ1-1, with TRBD1 as a possible D gene (6 bases). Trimming stripped 3 bases from V and 0 bases from J, with 12 bases between. This CDR3 spans 15 amino acids. Germline CDR1 SGDLS, CDR2 YYNGEE. The CDR3 DNA follows: TGTGCCAGCAGCGAGCTAACAGGGATGAACACTGAAGCTTTCTTT. Its protein product is CASSELTGMNTEAFF.

The V gene is TRBV5-1, the J gene TRBJ2-7, with D perhaps TRBD1 (5 bases). Trimming left V 4 bases short and J 7 bases short, with 24 bases between. Germline CDR1 reads SGHRS; CDR2 reads YFSETQ. The CDR3 is 16 residues long. CDR3 nucleotides: TGCGCCAGCAGCCCGGCGGCACAGACAAGCTCAGGGGAGCAGTACTTC. It translates to CASSPAAQTSSGEQYF.

The CDR3 DNA follows: TGTGCCAGCAGGGTCGGGACAGGGCCGTACGAGCAGTACTTC. Its protein product is CASRVGTGPYEQYF. V usage is TRBV6-5 and J usage is TRBJ2-7; 9 positions match TRBD1. This CDR3 is 14 amino acids long. The V gene's germline CDR1 is MNHEY and CDR2 SVGAGI. J lost 4 bases, V lost 6 bases, and 7 bases had no gene match.

V is TRBV19 and J is TRBJ1-5, with a weak D call TRBD1 (6 bases). Trimming left V 6 bases short and J 1 base short, with 10 bases between. CDR3 length: 14 residues. Per germline, CDR1 LNHDA and CDR2 SQIVND (reference sequence). The CDR3 is CASRNTGSNQPQHF. The DNA for the CDR3 is TGTGCCAGTAGAAATACAGGGAGCAATCAGCCCCAGCATTTT. Full variable domain (remainder filled in from reference TRBV19 and TRBJ1-5): DGGITQSPKYLFRKEGQNVTLSCEQNLNHDAMYWYRQDPGQGLRLIYYSQIVNDFQKGDIAEGYSVSREKKESFPLTVTSAQKNPTAFYLCASRNTGSNQPQHFGDGTRLSIL.

The V and J genes are TRBV28 and TRBJ2-7; a possible D gene is TRBD2 (5 bases). The germline V and J ends were trimmed by 3 bases and 3 bases, with 12 bases remaining between them. The CDR3 is 14 residues long. Germline lookup yields CDR1 MDHEN and CDR2 SYDVKM. CDR3: CASSFEGRIYEQYF. The CDR3, as DNA: TGTGCCAGCAGTTTTGAGGGCAGGATCTACGAGCAGTACTTC.

The CDR3 spells CAWSSGQGVDTQYF. The CDR3 nucleotides are TGTGCCTGGAGTAGTGGACAGGGGGTAGATACGCAGTATTTT. The rearrangement joins TRBV30 to TRBJ2-3; the match to TRBD1 covers 10 bases. V was pared by 2 bases and J by 5 bases, with 4 bases of the junction left unmatched. Germline CDR1 GTSNPN, CDR2 SVGIG (reference sequence). The CDR3 sequence is 14 residues long.

The V gene is TRBV6-6, the J gene TRBJ2-7; TRBD1 matches at 7 bases. Losses at the gene ends were 6 bases for V and 0 bases for J; bases not matched to a gene: 8. Germline V CDR1 and CDR2: MNHNY, SVGAGI (reference sequence). This CDR3 has 15 residues. CDR3 sequence reads: CASRFRGGYSYEQYF. In DNA form, the CDR3 reads TGTGCCAGCAGATTCCGAGGGGGCTACTCCTACGAGCAGTACTTC.